This passage covers 26 T cell receptor beta chains from one sample sequenced in a study of OX40 agonist ivuxolimab in advanced cancers. The table came from immunoSEQ multiplex PCR; TCRdb's copy has only in-frame clones and leaves some out. The sample lists tens of thousands of clones, roughly nine tenths occurring once. Sequences were derived from CD4+ or CD8+ T cells sorted from blood, sampled in a trial of the OX40 agonist ivuxolimab. All receptors derive from an adult with an advanced solid tumor such as melanoma, head and neck, liver or kidney cancer.

This clone was observed a single time. The rearrangement joins TRBV4-2 to TRBJ2-5, with TRBD2 identical over 9 bases. The V and J ends lost 1 base and 5 bases, in that order; junction bases with no gene match: 8. CDR3 size: 16 residues. Germline assignment: CDR1 LGHNA and CDR2 YNFKEQ. The CDR3 nucleotides read TGTGCCAGCAGCCAAGCTCCAGCGGGGGGCCGGGAGACCCAGTACTTC. It codes for CASSQAPAGGRETQYF.

The chain has TRBV5-1 and TRBJ2-3; TRBD1 might be the D (5 bases). The CDR3 has 15 residues. Germline V gene lookup returns CDR1 SGHRS and CDR2 YFSETQ. V was trimmed by 1 base and J by 0 bases, leaving 9 bases between them. CDR3 sequence: CASSLRSGSTDTQYF. The DNA of the CDR3 is TGCGCCAGCAGCTTGCGTTCAGGGAGCACAGATACGCAGTATTTT.

This clone was found once. The gene calls are TRBV6-6 and TRBJ2-5, with D uncertain. This CDR3 comprises 10 residues. The V gene lost 8 bases and the J gene lost 3 bases, with 4 bases spanning the gap. From germline, CDR1 is MNHNY and CDR2 SVGAGI (reference sequence). The CDR3 coding sequence is TGTGCCAGCGGAGAAGAGACCCAGTACTTC. This gives the protein CASGEETQYF.

The J gene is TRBJ2-3, the V gene TRBV27; perhaps TRBD1 as D (6 bases). Germline-derived CDR1 and CDR2 are MNHEY and SMNVEV (reference sequence). This CDR3 has 14 residues. The ends were cut back, 2 bases at V and 9 bases at J, with 15 bases in the middle. For the CDR3, the DNA is TGTGCCAGCAGTTTAAGGGGAGCACAGGGCACGCAGTATTTT. Encoded protein: CASSLRGAQGTQYF.

J is TRBJ1-2 and V is TRBV6-1; D unclear. The germline gives CDR1 MNHNS, CDR2 SASEGT. The CDR3 has 14 residues. Trimming cost V 8 bases and J 5 bases, with 18 bases left between them. The CDR3: CASDSGGEAYGYTF. The CDR3 DNA reads TGTGCCAGCGATTCAGGAGGAGAGGCGTATGGCTACACCTTC.

The rearrangement uses TRBV27 and TRBJ1-5; 8 bases match TRBD1. The CDR3 is 17 residues long. Germline CDR1 is MNHEY and CDR2 is SMNVEV (reference sequence). The ends lost 5 bases at V and 4 bases at J; junction bases unmatched: 13. The CDR3 DNA follows: TGTGCCAGCAGTACACTCACCCAGGGGGCTGTAAATCAGCCCCAGCATTTT. It yields the protein CASSTLTQGAVNQPQHF.

V usage is TRBV15 and J usage is TRBJ2-7, with D perhaps TRBD2 (6 bases). Germline V gene data show CDR1 as LNHNV and CDR2 as YYDKDF (reference sequence). The CDR3 has 16 residues. V lost 3 bases to trimming and J lost 2 bases, with 17 bases between them. In DNA form, the CDR3 reads TGTGCCACCAGCAGGATCGGGACTCTAGGCCCCTACGAGCAGTACTTC. This encodes CATSRIGTLGPYEQYF.

As for this clone: Its ends do not fully match the called genes, so a read error is possible. Other DNA sequences within the sample encode an identical CDR3. The rearrangement joins TRBV6-1 to TRBJ2-7; 10 nucleotides agree with TRBD2. Germline V lookup: CDR1 MNHNS, CDR2 SASEGT. The CDR3 is 12 residues long. The CDR3 coding sequence is TGCGGGGCTAGCGGGAGTCGCTACGAGCAGTACTTC. Translating it yields CGASGSRYEQYF.

The gene calls are TRBV19 and TRBJ2-7, with D possibly TRBD1 on 5 matching bases. The ends were cut back, 3 bases at V and 3 bases at J, with 12 bases in the middle. Germline V gene lookup returns CDR1 LNHDA and CDR2 SQIVND (reference sequence). This CDR3 region has 14 residues. The DNA of the CDR3 is TGTGCCAGTAGTATGAATGGGCAGGGCTACGAGCAGTACTTC. It codes for CASSMNGQGYEQYF.

The chain is built from TRBV2 and TRBJ1-2; D is uncertain. This CDR3 spans 12 amino acids. Looked up from germline, CDR1 is SNHLY and CDR2 is FYNNEI. V was trimmed by 1 base and J by 4 bases, leaving 4 bases between them. CDR3: CASSEGVYGYTF. Written as DNA, the CDR3 is TGTGCCAGCAGTGAAGGGGTCTATGGCTACACCTTC.

V gene TRBV28 combines with J gene TRBJ2-7, with no clear D. CDR3 length: 16 amino acids. Germline values: CDR1 MDHEN, CDR2 SYDVKM. V was cut by 7 bases and J by 0 bases, with 19 bases left in between. Written as DNA, the CDR3 is TGTGCCAGCACCCGAGCCCCGCATTACCTCTCCTACGAGCAGTACTTC. This gives the protein CASTRAPHYLSYEQYF.

The chain uses TRBV6-6 and TRBJ2-1; 7 bases align to TRBD1. The J segment lost 5 bases and the V segment lost 2 bases, leaving 9 bases of the junction unmatched. The CDR3 runs 16 residues. Germline CDR1 and CDR2: MNHNY and SVGAGI (reference sequence). The CDR3 bases are TGTGCCAGCAGTTACGCCCTGACAGGGTTCCACAATGAGCAGTTCTTC. Protein product: CASSYALTGFHNEQFF.

The chain uses TRBV30 and TRBJ1-5; 10 bases line up with TRBD1. The CDR3 extends over 16 amino acids. The ends lost 4 bases at V and 5 bases at J; junction bases unmatched: 11. Looked up from germline, CDR1 is GTSNPN and CDR2 is SVGIG (reference sequence). The CDR3 sequence: CAWNSRDRGSYQPQHF. In DNA, the CDR3 is TGTGCCTGGAACTCCCGGGACAGGGGATCTTATCAGCCCCAGCATTTT.

V usage is TRBV18 and J usage is TRBJ2-1, with 10 bases that match TRBD2. The CDR3 covers 15 residues. V was pared by 7 bases and J by 4 bases, with 7 bases of the junction left unmatched. The germline V gene encodes CDR1 KGHSH and CDR2 LQKENI. The CDR3 bases are TGTGCCAGCTTCATAGCGGGAGGAGAATACAATGAGCAGTTCTTC. Its protein is CASFIAGGEYNEQFF.

The V gene is TRBV5-1, the J gene TRBJ1-3; D gene unclear. The CDR3 extends over 15 amino acids. V gave up 3 bases and J gave up 0 bases, with 10 bases separating them. Germline V lookup: CDR1 SGHRS, CDR2 YFSETQ. DNA of the CDR3: TGCGCCAGCAGCTCGGACGGAAGCTCTGGAAACACCATATATTTT. Amino acid sequence: CASSSDGSSGNTIYF.

This chain uses TRBV11-3 with TRBJ2-3; weak D call: TRBD2 (6 bases). The CDR3 runs 15 residues. Germline V gene data show CDR1 as SGHNT and CDR2 as YENEEA. With 3 bases removed from V and 2 bases from J, the gap between germline ends came to 12 bases. The CDR3, as DNA: TGTGCCAGCAGCTTCGCCGGGACTTCCACAGATACGCAGTATTTT. The encoded protein is CASSFAGTSTDTQYF.

This clone was recorded a few times. The chain combines TRBV7-2 with TRBJ1-5; possibly TRBD1 for D (6 bases). From germline, CDR1 is SGHTA and CDR2 FQGNSA. Trimming cost V 4 bases and J 0 bases, with 10 bases left between them. There are 15 residues in the CDR3. CDR3 region: CASSYQGNSNQPQHF. CDR3 nucleotides: TGTGCCAGCAGCTACCAGGGGAATAGCAATCAGCCCCAGCATTTT.

This rearrangement joins TRBV28 to TRBJ1-2; 8 nucleotides match TRBD1. J lost 3 bases, V lost 10 bases, and 16 bases had no gene match. The CDR3 runs 16 residues. Germline V gene lookup returns CDR1 MDHEN and CDR2 SYDVKM. CDR3 sequence (DNA): TGTGCCACCCAACACTCGGGACAGGAGAGGGACTATGGCTACACCTTC. Translation: CATQHSGQERDYGYTF.

The rearrangement joins TRBV30 to TRBJ1-1; 8 nucleotides line up with TRBD1. Germline CDR1 and CDR2: GTSNPN and SVGIG (reference sequence). Trimming took 5 bases from V and 4 from J; bases not matched to a gene: 9. The CDR3 is 14 residues long. This chain's CDR3 is CAWDRGVSGTEAFF. The CDR3 DNA reads TGTGCCTGGGACAGGGGAGTCAGTGGCACTGAAGCTTTCTTT.

The V gene is TRBV6-5, the J gene TRBJ2-1, with D maybe TRBD1 (6 bases). V lost 0 bases and J 3 bases, leaving 12 bases between the germline ends. CDR3 length equals 16 residues. Germline V gene sequence: CDR1 MNHEY, CDR2 SVGAGI. The CDR3 sequence: CASSYSRMTGYNEQFF. The CDR3 region has the DNA TGTGCCAGCAGTTACTCGAGGATGACAGGCTACAATGAGCAGTTCTTC.

V and J are TRBV11-3 and TRBJ2-7, with 9 bases aligning to TRBD2. The CDR3 runs 14 residues. J was trimmed by 5 bases and V by 1 base; bases with no gene match: 3. Looked up from germline, CDR1 is SGHNT and CDR2 is YENEEA. CDR3 nucleotides: TGTGCCAGCAGCTTAGGCGGGAGGGCCGACGAGCAGTACTTC. The encoded protein is CASSLGGRADEQYF.

The V call is TRBV5-4, the J call TRBJ2-5; no reliable D call. The germline gives CDR1 SGHNT, CDR2 YYREEE (reference sequence). The CDR3 consists of 14 residues. The germline V and J ends were trimmed by 0 bases and 5 bases, with 11 bases remaining between them. In DNA, the CDR3 is TGTGCCAGCAGCTTGGGACTCGAAGCGGAGACCCAGTACTTC. Translation gives CASSLGLEAETQYF.

This clone appeared a single time. This rearrangement joins TRBV30 to TRBJ1-2; possible D gene TRBD1, 6 bases. CDR1 and CDR2 (germline): GTSNPN, SVGIG (reference sequence). Trimming removed 5 bases from V and 6 bases from J, with 31 bases in between. This CDR3 is built from 18 residues. The CDR3 nucleotides read TGTGCCTGGGCTACGGGAGGGGGGTTCTCGGTTCGGTCGAATGGCTACACCTTC. Translated: CAWATGGGFSVRSNGYTF. Filled out from reference TRBV30 and TRBJ1-2, the complete variable domain reads SQTIHQWPATLVQPVGSPLSLECTVEGTSNPNLYWYRQAAGRGLQLLFYSVGIGQISSEVPQNLSASRPQDRQFILSSKKLLLSDSGFYLCAWATGGGFSVRSNGYTFGSGTRLTVV.

There are a few counts of this clone. This rearrangement joins TRBV11-2 to TRBJ2-5; D is ambiguous. V was clipped by 1 base and J by 0 bases, with 9 bases between them. Germline V gives CDR1 SGHAT, CDR2 FQNNGV. This CDR3 has 15 residues. CDR3 bases: TGTGCCAGCAGCTTAGTCTTTGGAAACCAAGAGACCCAGTACTTC. Its translation is CASSLVFGNQETQYF.

CDR3 sequence (DNA): TGTGCCAGCAGCTCTACAGGGAACAATGAGCAGTTCTTC. It specifies CASSSTGNNEQFF. The chain is built from TRBV5-5 and TRBJ2-1; D may be TRBD1 (6 bases). The ends were cut back, 3 bases at V and 5 bases at J, with 9 bases in the middle. The CDR3 is 13 residues long. Germline lookup yields CDR1 SGHKS and CDR2 YYEKEE (reference sequence).

V usage is TRBV5-1 and J usage is TRBJ2-7; 7 positions match TRBD2. The CDR3 extends over 14 amino acids. Germline CDR1 and CDR2: SGHRS and YFSETQ. Trimming cost V 0 bases and J 1 base; bases outside gene matches: 1. The CDR3 spells CASSLERDSYEQYF. In DNA form, the CDR3 reads TGCGCCAGCAGCTTGGAGCGGGATTCCTACGAGCAGTACTTC.